These 10 T cell receptor beta chains were all obtained from the same sample, sequenced in a study of blood T cell repertoires in COVID-19. Data came from immunoSEQ multiplex PCR; TCRdb stores just in-frame clones and leaves some out. The data show 120,000 or so clones, around three quarters seen once. Sequences were obtained from peripheral blood. Source of these receptors: a man between 60 and 75 years old with active or convalescent COVID-19.

The gene calls are TRBV19 and TRBJ1-2; perhaps TRBD1 as D (5 bases). Trimming stripped 6 bases from V and 6 bases from J, with 14 bases between. CDR1 is LNHDA and CDR2 is SQIVND in the germline V gene (reference sequence). The CDR3 runs to 13 residues. The CDR3 nucleotides read TGTGCCAGTAGGCAAACAGGTGCTGATGGCTACACCTTC. Amino acid sequence: CASRQTGADGYTF.

CDR3 in amino acids: CASSPGPGDTIYF. The DNA of the CDR3 is TGTGCCAGCAGCCCAGGCCCGGGAGACACCATATATTTT. The chain recombines TRBV5-4 with TRBJ1-3; D is ambiguous. Germline CDR1 and CDR2: SGHNT and YYREEE (reference sequence). The CDR3 extends over 13 amino acids. V was cut by 4 bases and J by 8 bases, with 13 bases left in between.

V is TRBV4-3 and J is TRBJ2-1; D is possibly TRBD2 (5 bases). Germline CDR1 and CDR2: LGHNA and YSLEER. Trimming left V 3 bases short and J 0 bases short, with 12 bases between. The CDR3 contains 16 residues. In DNA, the CDR3 is TGCGCCAGCAGCCAGCTGGACTGGAGCTCCTACAATGAGCAGTTCTTC. Translation: CASSQLDWSSYNEQFF.

This chain connects TRBV5-1 to TRBJ1-6; TRBD1 matches 9 bases. Looked up from germline, CDR1 is SGHRS and CDR2 is YFSETQ. V lost 3 bases and J lost 11; bases outside the gene matches: 9. The CDR3 is 15 residues long. CDR3 in amino acids: CASSSGQGDWAPLHF. In DNA, the CDR3 is TGCGCCAGCAGCTCGGGACAGGGAGATTGGGCACCCCTCCACTTT.

The chain uses TRBV6-6 and TRBJ1-1, with 8 bases aligning to TRBD1. Germline V gene sequence: CDR1 MNHNY, CDR2 SVGAGI (reference sequence). V trimming: 10 bases; J trimming: 7 bases; junction bases outside the gene matches: 11. The CDR3 sequence is 13 residues long. The CDR3 here is CATVLDRGGEAFF. CDR3 DNA: TGTGCCACCGTTTTAGACAGGGGAGGTGAAGCTTTCTTT.

This rearrangement joins TRBV15 to TRBJ2-1; maybe TRBD1 (5 bases). The CDR3 contains 15 residues. Trimming shortened V by 3 bases and J by 4 bases, and 13 bases separated the two germline ends. CDR1 is LNHNV, CDR2 YYDKDF, per germline (reference sequence). The CDR3 DNA is TGTGCCACCAGCAGCCTCGCAGGGCAGTACAATGAGCAGTTCTTC. Translated, it gives CATSSLAGQYNEQFF.

The V gene is TRBV2, the J gene TRBJ2-2; D might be TRBD1 (6 bases). V lost 5 bases, J lost 10 bases, and 11 bases lay in between. The CDR3 is made up of 12 amino acids. Per germline, CDR1 SNHLY and CDR2 FYNNEI. In DNA form, the CDR3 reads TGTGCCAGCAGTAACCAGGGGTCGGAGCTGTTTTTT. The encoded protein is CASSNQGSELFF.

The rearrangement uses TRBV18 and TRBJ1-6; TRBD1 agrees at 8 bases. V was pared by 0 bases and J by 10 bases, with 5 bases of the junction left unmatched. This CDR3 is built from 15 residues. Germline V gene lookup returns CDR1 KGHSH and CDR2 LQKENI. CDR3 nucleotides: TGTGCCAGCTCACCACCGGGAGACAGGGGATCACCCCTCCACTTT. Protein: CASSPPGDRGSPLHF.

V usage is TRBV4-2 and J usage is TRBJ2-7; TRBD2 is a possible D gene (6 bases). Germline V gene data show CDR1 as LGHNA and CDR2 as YNFKEQ. Trimming cost V 1 base and J 2 bases, with 18 bases left between them. The CDR3 sequence is 17 residues long. The CDR3 loop reads CASSQGDWRPGPYEQYF. Here the CDR3 DNA reads TGTGCCAGCAGCCAAGGGGACTGGAGACCGGGCCCCTACGAGCAGTACTTC.

This chain connects TRBV5-1 to TRBJ1-3; D not resolved. V lost 0 bases and J lost 0, with 10 bases in between. The CDR3 runs 16 residues. Germline assignment: CDR1 SGHRS and CDR2 YFSETQ. The CDR3 loop reads CASSLGRLDSGNTIYF. The CDR3 nucleotides are TGCGCCAGCAGCTTGGGACGCCTAGACTCTGGAAACACCATATATTTT.